This T cell receptor (beta chain) was observed in a study of molecular identifiers for immune sequencing clone quantification. Turning to the study itself: Replicate RNA from roughly 20,000 or 100,000 naive CD8 T cells formed five aliquots; four were sequenced. General study findings and limits: In CMV-specific effectors, clones above 20 copies held over 99% of molecules; naive, under 1%.

V shed 3 bases and J 1 base; nucleotides not matched to a gene: 4. The germline V gene has CDR1 LNHNV and CDR2 YYDKDF (reference sequence). The CDR3 is 15 amino acids. The sample holds many counts of this clonotype. The antigen is unknown. Sorting recovered naive CD8 T cells on a CD8+CD4-CCR7+CD45RA+ profile. Each CDR3 protein gets one entry after TCRdb re-called the PCR reads with MiXCR. The sample carries approximately 670,000 distinct CDR3 sequences, about 20% recorded once. The V call is TRBV15, the J call TRBJ2-5; 8 bases align to TRBD1. The receptor's source is a human donor in good health. Some libraries in this study had Jurkat cell RNA spiked in. The material sequenced was naive CD8+ T cells from blood, with Jurkat cell RNA spiked in. The subset denotes: FACS-sorted CD8+CD4-CCR7+CD45RA+ naive T cells. CDR3 DNA sequence: TGTGCCACCAGCAGTATTACAGGGGGCCAAGAGACCCAGTACTTC. As protein: CATSSITGGQETQYF.